The 24 T cell receptor beta chains listed next were all sequenced from one sample in a study of Ad26.COV2.S vaccination and SARS-CoV-2 variants. Treatment indicated: approximately 18 received Ad26.COV2.S at low or high dose, single or two shots; about 5 received placebo; per-sample allocation not given. After the first vaccine or placebo injection, samples were drawn on day 63. This table comes from immunoSEQ multiplex PCR, and its TCRdb copy is limited to in-frame clones, with some not included. The sample comprises about 330,000 clones, around 90% of which are singletons, and 4.5% to 7% rests with the top ten. The sequencing used peripheral blood, collected in a trial of Ad26.COV2.S vaccine versus placebo. These receptors were taken from a person aged 18 to 59 who received the Ad26.COV2.S COVID-19 vaccine or a placebo.

The V and J genes are TRBV4-3 and TRBJ2-7, with 11 nucleotides matching TRBD1. V trimming: 1 base; J trimming: 4 bases; junction bases outside the gene matches: 6. The germline V gene has CDR1 LGHNA and CDR2 YSLEER. The CDR3 contains 16 residues. Written as DNA, the CDR3 is TGCGCCAGCAGCCAAGGTCGCGGGACAGGGGGTTACGAGCAGTACTTC. The encoded protein is CASSQGRGTGGYEQYF.

The rearrangement uses TRBV20-1 and TRBJ1-1; 7 nucleotides agree with TRBD1. This CDR3 has 11 residues. V trimming: 2 bases; J trimming: 11 bases; junction bases outside the gene matches: 5. The germline CDR1 and CDR2 sequences are DFQATT and SNEGSKA (reference sequence). The CDR3 is CSARQVTGAFF. As DNA, the CDR3 is TGCAGTGCTAGACAGGTGACAGGGGCTTTCTTT.

This chain joins TRBV9 and TRBJ2-7, with D tentatively TRBD2 (6 bases). CDR3 size: 14 residues. Germline V gives CDR1 SGDLS, CDR2 YYNGEE. Trimming shortened V by 4 bases and J by 5 bases, and 16 bases separated the two germline ends. CDR3 amino acids: CASSPRLAKNEQYF. The CDR3, as DNA: TGTGCCAGCAGCCCCCGTCTAGCGAAGAACGAGCAGTACTTC.

The gene calls are TRBV4-3 and TRBJ2-3; no firm D call. This CDR3 has 14 residues. Germline V gene lookup returns CDR1 LGHNA and CDR2 YSLEER. Trimming shortened V by 0 bases and J by 4 bases, and 8 bases separated the two germline ends. The CDR3 protein is CASSQDQWADTQYF. The CDR3 DNA follows: TGCGCCAGCAGCCAAGATCAATGGGCAGATACGCAGTATTTT.

This chain uses TRBV4-3 with TRBJ2-2, with 10 bases lining up with TRBD2. The V gene's germline CDR1 is LGHNA and CDR2 YSLEER. The CDR3 has 18 residues. V shed 5 bases and J 1 base; nucleotides not matched to a gene: 10. The CDR3 region is CASSSRYSGGQNTGELFF. In nucleotides, the CDR3 is TGCGCCAGCAGCTCTAGATATAGCGGGGGGCAGAACACCGGGGAGCTGTTTTTT.

The chain links TRBV3-1 (or the pseudogene TRBV3-2) to TRBJ2-2; TRBD2 aligns across 12 bases. Germline assignment: CDR1 LGHDT and CDR2 YNNKEL (reference sequence). V was clipped by 7 bases and J by 7 bases; unmatched bases: 4. The CDR3 extends over 14 amino acids. As DNA, the CDR3 is TGTGCCAGCACCCCGGGACTAGCGGGCGGGGAGCTGTTTTTT. Translating gives CASTPGLAGGELFF.

The V gene is TRBV7-9, the J gene TRBJ1-5, with 10 positions matching TRBD1. The CDR3 spans 16 residues. Germline-derived CDR1 and CDR2 are SEHNR and FQNEAQ (reference sequence). V was pared by 4 bases and J by 1 base, with 4 bases of the junction left unmatched. The CDR3 DNA reads as TGTGCCAGCAGCTGGGGGACAGGGGACAGCAATCAGCCCCAGCATTTT. Protein: CASSWGTGDSNQPQHF.

J is TRBJ2-1 and V is TRBV29-1; TRBD2 agrees at 8 bases. The CDR3 has 16 residues. Germline lookup yields CDR1 SQVTM and CDR2 ANQGSEA. V lost 4 bases and J lost 8; bases outside the gene matches: 16. The CDR3 sequence is CSVALWTGGPEDEQFF. DNA for the CDR3: TGCAGCGTTGCCCTTTGGACGGGAGGGCCTGAGGATGAGCAGTTCTTC.

The chain has TRBV27 and TRBJ2-1, with D unclear. Trimming took 3 bases from V and 7 from J, leaving 13 bases between them. The germline gives CDR1 MNHEY, CDR2 SMNVEV (reference sequence). The CDR3 is 14 amino acids. The CDR3 DNA sequence: TGTGCCAGCAGTTTGGAAAGGGTGGGAAATGAGCAGTTCTTC. Amino acid sequence: CASSLERVGNEQFF.

The chain employs TRBV11-2 and TRBJ1-1; possible D gene TRBD1, 5 bases. V lost 5 bases and J 0 bases, leaving 16 bases between the germline ends. The germline gives CDR1 SGHAT, CDR2 FQNNGV. The CDR3 consists of 16 residues. In nucleotides, the CDR3 is TGTGCCAGCAGCAATCCATCGGGGGGGGTGAACACTGAAGCTTTCTTT. It is translated as CASSNPSGGVNTEAFF. Variable domain in full (rest from reference TRBV11-2 and TRBJ1-1): EAGVAQSPRYKIIEKRQSVAFWCNPISGHATLYWYQQILGQGPKLLIQFQNNGVVDDSQLPKDRFSAERLKGVDSTLKIQPAKLEDSAVYLCASSNPSGGVNTEAFFGQGTRLTVV.

This chain uses TRBV7-2 with TRBJ1-1; the D is unclear. The CDR3 is 13 residues long. Trimming shortened V by 1 base and J by 5 bases, and 8 bases separated the two germline ends. The germline CDR1 and CDR2 sequences are SGHTA and FQGNSA. CDR3 loop: CASSLGSGTEAFF. The CDR3 region has the DNA TGTGCCAGCAGCTTAGGCTCTGGTACTGAAGCTTTCTTT.

Turning to this clone: The same CDR3 is also encoded by other DNA sequences in this sample. The chain employs TRBV29-1 and TRBJ2-7; 7 bases are a match to TRBD2. This CDR3 is built from 15 residues. CDR1 SQVTM and CDR2 ANQGSEA come from the germline V gene. Unmatched junction bases numbered 11, after V lost 0 bases and J lost 6 bases. The CDR3 DNA sequence: TGCAGCGTTGAAGATGTACGCGGGAGACCGAGCGAGCAGTACGTC. Translating gives CSVEDVRGRPSEQYV.

The V gene is TRBV3-1 (or the pseudogene TRBV3-2), the J gene TRBJ2-5; 7 bases are shared with TRBD2. Trimming took 5 bases from V and 0 from J; bases not matched to a gene: 9. Germline V gives CDR1 LGHDT, CDR2 YNNKEL (reference sequence). The CDR3 is 16 residues long. The CDR3 region has the DNA TGTGCCAGCAGCTATCTGGGGGGGAAGTACCAAGAGACCCAGTACTTC. Encoded protein: CASSYLGGKYQETQYF.

The chain has TRBV5-6 and TRBJ1-6; D remains ambiguous. Trimming shortened V by 0 bases and J by 7 bases, and 8 bases separated the two germline ends. The CDR3 has 14 residues. Germline lookup yields CDR1 SGHDT and CDR2 YYEEEE. The CDR3 reads CASSLGGGNSPLHF. The CDR3 coding sequence is TGTGCCAGCAGCTTGGGAGGCGGGAATTCACCCCTCCACTTT.

The chain's CDR3 is CASSPANYGYTF. The CDR3 coding sequence is TGTGCCAGCAGCCCTGCGAACTATGGCTACACCTTC. This chain joins TRBV7-8 and TRBJ1-2; no reliable D call. The CDR3 runs 12 residues. V shed 5 bases and J shed 2 bases, with 6 bases lying between them. Germline assignment: CDR1 SGHVS and CDR2 FQNEAQ.

This chain connects TRBV12-5 to TRBJ1-2; D perhaps matches TRBD1 (5 bases). CDR1 is LGHNT, CDR2 FRNRAP, per germline. V lost 6 bases and J lost 4, with 18 bases in between. The CDR3 totals 15 residues. CDR3: CASGLPSDRLYGYTF. DNA for the CDR3: TGTGCTAGTGGACTCCCCAGTGACAGACTCTATGGCTACACCTTC.

The chain links TRBV30 to TRBJ2-2, with D tentatively TRBD2 (6 bases). Germline V gene data show CDR1 as GTSNPN and CDR2 as SVGIG (reference sequence). V lost 1 base to trimming and J lost 5 bases, with 11 bases between them. The CDR3 length is 14 residues. The CDR3 protein is CAWSDPGVTGELFF. In DNA, the CDR3 is TGTGCCTGGAGTGACCCGGGAGTAACCGGGGAGCTGTTTTTT.

The sample holds a few counts of this clone. This chain links TRBV18 with TRBJ1-5; D perhaps matches TRBD1 (6 bases). The CDR3 contains 17 residues. Germline CDR1 and CDR2: KGHSH and LQKENI. The V and J ends lost 0 bases and 0 bases respectively, with 12 bases between them. The CDR3 region is CASSPPTGGDSNQPQHF. DNA of the CDR3: TGTGCCAGCTCACCACCGACGGGGGGCGATAGCAATCAGCCCCAGCATTTT. Full variable domain (outside the CDR3, taken from reference TRBV18 and TRBJ1-5): NAGVMQNPRHLVRRRGQEARLRCSPMKGHSHVYWYRQLPEEGLKFMVYLQKENIIDESGMPKERFSAEFPKEGPSILRIQQVVRGDSAAYFCASSPPTGGDSNQPQHFGDGTRLSIL.

The chain employs TRBV4-1 and TRBJ1-5; TRBD1 might be the D (6 bases). The germline CDR1 and CDR2 sequences are MGHRA and YSYEKL. V lost 0 bases and J 6 bases, leaving 12 bases between the germline ends. This CDR3 is 15 amino acids long. The CDR3 region is CASSQDRGSGQPQHF. As DNA, the CDR3 is TGCGCCAGCAGCCAAGACAGGGGTTCGGGTCAGCCCCAGCATTTT.

The V call is TRBV24-1, the J call TRBJ2-3, with D possibly TRBD1 on 6 matching bases. This CDR3 is built from 12 residues. The germline gives CDR1 KGHDR, CDR2 SFDVKD. V was clipped by 1 base and J by 9 bases, with 7 bases between them. This CDR3 is CATSDFGQTQYF. DNA for the CDR3: TGTGCCACCAGTGATTTCGGACAGACGCAGTATTTT.

J is TRBJ2-5 and V is TRBV4-1; D uncertain. CDR1 and CDR2 (germline): MGHRA, YSYEKL. CDR3 length equals 14 residues. V was pared by 0 bases and J by 5 bases, with 10 bases between. The CDR3 DNA sequence: TGCGCCAGCAGCCAAGATAGGAGTCTTGAGACCCAGTACTTC. Its protein product is CASSQDRSLETQYF.

The chain employs TRBV9 and TRBJ2-1; weak D call: TRBD1 (6 bases). The CDR3 has 13 amino acids. V was trimmed by 2 bases and J by 7 bases, leaving 10 bases between them. Germline V gene sequence: CDR1 SGDLS, CDR2 YYNGEE. The CDR3 protein is CASSVGTGNEQFF. The CDR3 DNA is TGTGCCAGCAGCGTTGGCACAGGGAATGAGCAGTTCTTC.

The chain recombines TRBV11-3 with TRBJ2-3; tentatively, D is TRBD2 (5 bases). Trimming took 2 bases from V and 4 from J, leaving 13 bases between them. The CDR3 loop spans 15 amino acids. The V gene's germline CDR1 is SGHNT and CDR2 YENEEA. The CDR3 spells CASSLPGVGSDTQYF. The CDR3 bases are TGTGCCAGCAGCTTACCCGGGGTAGGCTCAGATACGCAGTATTTT.

The rearrangement uses TRBV3-1 (or the pseudogene TRBV3-2) and TRBJ2-2; D unclear. CDR1 is LGHDT, CDR2 YNNKEL, per germline (reference sequence). This CDR3 region has 16 residues. V was cut by 3 bases and J by 4 bases, with 15 bases left in between. In DNA form, the CDR3 reads TGTGCCAGCAGCCAGGGGAATGCAATTACCACCGGGGAGCTGTTTTTT. This encodes CASSQGNAITTGELFF.